The rows below give T cell receptor beta chains drawn from one sample of a study of T cells in Graves' hyperthyroidism and ophthalmopathy. One entry per CDR3 protein, called by TCRdb with MiXCR from the multiplex PCR reads. The table includes a few hundred thousand distinct CDR3 sequences, more than 15% detected once. Source material: blood. The receptor source for this set is a woman aged 40 to 50 with Graves' ophthalmopathy. Each CDR3 is given with its conserved first and last residue. A D gene is named only where the DNA matches it firmly. The listing skips clone size in some rows; elsewhere it reads once, few, many or a size class.

CDR3: CSAPWGQGEKEQFF
DNA: TGCAGCGCTCCGTGGGGACAGGGAGAAAAGGAGCAGTTCTTC
D: TRBD1
V: TRBV29-1
J: TRBJ2-1
size: once
length: 14

CDR3: CATSLGYNEQFF
DNA: TGTGCCACCAGTTTGGGGTACAATGAGCAGTTCTTC
D: -
V: TRBV24-1
J: TRBJ2-1
size: few
length: 12

CDR3: CSAPAGGSGQPQHF
DNA: TGCAGTGCTCCAGCGGGGGGTAGTGGGCAGCCCCAGCATTTT
D: -
V: TRBV20-1
J: TRBJ1-5
size: -
length: 14

CDR3: CASSEGVLNEKLFF
DNA: TGTGCCAGCAGTGAGGGCGTACTTAATGAAAAACTGTTTTTT
D: -
V: TRBV2
J: TRBJ1-4
size: few
length: 14

CDR3: CASSLDTSGRYF
DNA: TGTGCCAGCAGCTTAGATACTAGCGGGAGGTACTTC
D: TRBD2
V: TRBV7-2
J: TRBJ2-5
size: many
length: 12

CDR3: CASSAGGASGDTQYF
DNA: TGTGCCAGCAGTGCGGGCGGGGCCTCAGGGGATACGCAGTATTTT
D: -
V: TRBV2
J: TRBJ2-3
size: many
length: 15

CDR3: CSARQDDTQYF
DNA: TGCAGTGCTAGGCAGGACGATACGCAGTATTTT
D: -
V: TRBV20-1
J: TRBJ2-3
size: many
length: 11

CDR3: CASSEIGVTNYGYTF
DNA: TGTGCCAGCAGTGAAATAGGGGTCACTAACTATGGCTACACCTTC
D: -
V: TRBV25-1
J: TRBJ1-2
size: -
length: 15

CDR3: CSAKLLGEVGTDTQYF
DNA: TGCAGTGCTAAACTCCTGGGGGAAGTTGGCACAGATACGCAGTATTTT
D: -
V: TRBV20-1
J: TRBJ2-3
size: -
length: 16

CDR3: CASSFSVRGDEQFF
DNA: TGTGCCAGCAGTTTTTCTGTAAGGGGCGATGAGCAGTTCTTC
D: -
V: TRBV28
J: TRBJ2-1
size: many
length: 14

CDR3: CASSQEDTDRRNSPLHF
DNA: TGCGCCAGCAGCCAAGAGGACACGGACAGGAGGAATTCACCCCTCCACTTT
D: TRBD1
V: TRBV4-1
J: TRBJ1-6
size: many
length: 17

CDR3: CASSPSRGPWNIQYF
DNA: TGTGCCAGCTCACCCTCGAGGGGGCCGTGGAACATTCAGTACTTC
D: TRBD1
V: TRBV18
J: TRBJ2-4
size: many
length: 15

CDR3: CASSAGLAGLSYNEQFF
DNA: TGTGCCAGCAGCGCGGGACTAGCGGGACTTTCCTACAATGAGCAGTTCTTC
D: TRBD2
V: TRBV5-6
J: TRBJ2-1
size: many
length: 17

CDR3: CAWGTGQGEGGELFF
DNA: TGTGCCTGGGGAACGGGACAGGGTGAAGGCGGGGAGCTGTTTTTT
D: TRBD1
V: TRBV30
J: TRBJ2-2
size: many
length: 15

CDR3: CASSPRGQTATNEKLFF
DNA: TGTGCCAGCTCACCACGTGGGCAGACTGCAACTAATGAAAAACTGTTTTTT
D: -
V: TRBV18
J: TRBJ1-4
size: few
length: 17

CDR3: CASSLGATVNTGELFF
DNA: TGTGCCAGCAGTTTAGGGGCGACGGTCAACACCGGGGAGCTGTTTTTT
D: -
V: TRBV12-3/TRBV12-4
J: TRBJ2-2
size: many
length: 16

CDR3: CASSLVPLSGTIGELFF
DNA: TGCGCCAGCAGCTTGGTTCCTCTTAGCGGGACTATCGGGGAGCTGTTTTTT
D: TRBD2
V: TRBV5-1
J: TRBJ2-2
size: many
length: 17

CDR3: CASSRGSGTDTQYF
DNA: TGTGCCAGCTCTCGCGGGAGTGGTACAGATACGCAGTATTTT
D: TRBD2
V: TRBV18
J: TRBJ2-3
size: many
length: 14

CDR3: CSAEGSYEQYF
DNA: TGCAGCGCCGAGGGGTCTTACGAGCAGTACTTC
D: -
V: TRBV29-1
J: TRBJ2-7
size: few
length: 11

CDR3: CASSGLAGVEQYF
DNA: TGTGCCAGCAGTGGACTAGCGGGAGTCGAGCAGTACTTC
D: TRBD2
V: TRBV6-2/TRBV6-3
J: TRBJ2-7
size: -
length: 13

CDR3: CASVQGLNTEAFF
DNA: TGTGCCAGCGTACAGGGACTGAACACTGAAGCTTTCTTT
D: -
V: TRBV18
J: TRBJ1-1
size: few
length: 13

CDR3: CVSSENGGGRAGDEQFF
DNA: TGTGTCAGCAGTGAAAATGGTGGGGGCAGGGCCGGGGATGAGCAGTTCTTC
D: -
V: TRBV6-2/TRBV6-3
J: TRBJ2-1
size: -
length: 17

CDR3: CASTDGKNIQYF
DNA: TGTGCCAGCACCGACGGTAAAAACATTCAGTACTTC
D: -
V: TRBV18
J: TRBJ2-4
size: many
length: 12

CDR3: CASSPTAGVECINQPQHF
DNA: TGCGCCAGCAGCCCAACTGCAGGGGTCGAGTGCATCAATCAGCCCCAGCATTTT
D: -
V: TRBV5-1
J: TRBJ1-5
size: -
length: 18

CDR3: CASSRGLVSYNEQFF
DNA: TGTGCCAGCAGCCGAGGGCTAGTCTCCTACAATGAGCAGTTCTTC
D: -
V: TRBV3-1
J: TRBJ2-1
size: many
length: 15

CDR3: CASTLGRVADTQYF
DNA: TGTGCCAGCACCCTCGGCCGGGTAGCAGATACGCAGTATTTT
D: -
V: TRBV7-9
J: TRBJ2-3
size: many
length: 14

CDR3: CASSLDRLAGRADTQYF
DNA: TGTGCCAGCAGCTTAGATCGACTAGCGGGTAGAGCAGATACGCAGTATTTT
D: TRBD2
V: TRBV11-2
J: TRBJ2-3
size: few
length: 17

CDR3: CSASGGDQETQYF
DNA: TGCAGTGCTAGTGGGGGCGATCAAGAGACCCAGTACTTC
D: -
V: TRBV20-1
J: TRBJ2-5
size: -
length: 13

CDR3: CASKTSGVEQFF
DNA: TGTGCCAGCAAGACTAGCGGGGTGGAGCAGTTCTTC
D: TRBD2
V: TRBV6-1
J: TRBJ2-1
size: many
length: 12

CDR3: CASSIDRGPGGYNEQFF
DNA: TGTGCCAGTAGTATAGATCGGGGACCGGGCGGGTACAATGAGCAGTTCTTC
D: -
V: TRBV19
J: TRBJ2-1
size: few
length: 17

CDR3: CASSRAEDGGYTF
DNA: TGTGCCAGCAGCCGAGCAGAGGACGGGGGCTACACCTTC
D: -
V: TRBV9
J: TRBJ1-2
size: -
length: 13

CDR3: CASSPQGGLAHNEQFF
DNA: TGTGCCAGCTCACCTCAGGGAGGACTAGCCCACAATGAGCAGTTCTTC
D: TRBD2
V: TRBV18
J: TRBJ2-1
size: few
length: 16

CDR3: CASSTTRGADNEQFF
DNA: TGTGCCAGCTCGACCACCAGGGGCGCGGACAATGAGCAGTTCTTC
D: -
V: TRBV18
J: TRBJ2-1
size: many
length: 15

CDR3: CASSPGTGRLQETQYF
DNA: TGTGCCAGTAGTCCGGGGACAGGAAGGCTCCAAGAGACCCAGTACTTC
D: TRBD1
V: TRBV19
J: TRBJ2-5
size: -
length: 16

CDR3: CAWRAYSRYEQFF
DNA: TGTGCCTGGAGGGCGTACAGTAGGTATGAGCAGTTCTTC
D: -
V: TRBV30
J: TRBJ2-1
size: many
length: 13

CDR3: CAWHKNTAVYGYTF
DNA: TGTGCCTGGCATAAAAACACGGCCGTTTATGGCTACACCTTC
D: -
V: TRBV30
J: TRBJ1-2
size: few
length: 14

CDR3: CASSSVAGVTYNEQFF
DNA: TGTGCCAGCAGCTCCGTAGCGGGAGTCACTTACAATGAGCAGTTCTTC
D: TRBD2
V: TRBV7-8
J: TRBJ2-1
size: few
length: 16